The T cell receptor (beta chain) described here comes from a study of technical replicates of blood from several donors. Germline V gene sequence: CDR1 SGHVS, CDR2 FNYEAQ. V lost 4 bases, J lost 6 bases, and 22 bases lay in between. This CDR3 has 16 amino acids. Only in-frame clones appear in the TCRdb table, and some are missing; sequencing was by immunoSEQ multiplex PCR. The table shows about 49,000 clones, with 92% occurring only once. Input material: PBMCs. The clonotype comes from a human donor in good health. Some clones in this sample may be carry-over from other donors' samples. The rearrangement joins TRBV7-6 to TRBJ2-7; D possibly corresponds to TRBD1 (5 bases). CDR3: CASSSKGVFLASEQYF. The CDR3 nucleotides read TGTGCCAGCAGCTCGAAAGGGGTATTCCTGGCAAGCGAGCAGTACTTC.